The next 16 T cell receptor beta chains were all read from a single sample in a study of cytomegalovirus exposure and HLA in healthy donors. Sequencing was performed with immunoSEQ multiplex PCR; in TCRdb, only in-frame clones are kept and a portion is missing. This repertoire shows 200,000 or so clones, roughly 82% found once; its top ten account for over 10%. Sequencing was performed on PBMCs. These receptors came from a woman younger than 45 in good health and CMV-seropositive.

The rearrangement uses TRBV5-8 and TRBJ2-7; D possibly corresponds to TRBD1 (5 bases). Germline loops: CDR1 SGHTS, CDR2 YDEGEE. V was cut by 0 bases and J by 3 bases, with 10 bases left in between. This CDR3 comprises 14 residues. As DNA, the CDR3 is TGTGCCAGCAGCTTGGACCAGGGTAGCTACGAGCAGTACTTC. It yields the protein CASSLDQGSYEQYF.

V gene TRBV4-2 combines with J gene TRBJ2-1; D might be TRBD2 (6 bases). Germline V lookup: CDR1 LGHNA, CDR2 YNFKEQ. This CDR3 is built from 13 residues. Trimming pared 4 bases from V and 9 bases from J, leaving 13 bases between. The CDR3 here is CASSRLRGTEQFF. DNA for the CDR3: TGTGCCAGCAGCCGACTTCGCGGGACTGAGCAGTTCTTC.

This chain connects TRBV10-3 to TRBJ2-1; TRBD2 matches at 12 bases. CDR1 and CDR2 from the germline V gene are ENHRY and SYGVKD. The CDR3 length is 13 residues. The CDR3 coding sequence is TGTGCTACTGAACTAGCGGGAGGTAATGAGCAGTTCTTC. It codes for CATELAGGNEQFF.

The chain employs TRBV28 and TRBJ1-5; 9 nucleotides align to TRBD1. J gave up 1 base and V 5 bases, and 9 bases lay outside the gene matches. The CDR3 length is 17 residues. Germline loops: CDR1 MDHEN, CDR2 SYDVKM. CDR3 region: CASSLRTGALSNQPQHF. For the CDR3, the DNA is TGTGCCAGCAGTCTCCGGACAGGGGCATTGAGCAATCAGCCCCAGCATTTT.

The chain combines TRBV7-9 with TRBJ2-7; D remains unclear. The V end was cut by 1 base, the J end by 0 bases, with 13 bases between. Germline-derived CDR1 and CDR2 are SEHNR and FQNEAQ (reference sequence). This CDR3 region has 16 residues. The CDR3 region is CASSLGSGGSSYEQYF. Written as DNA, the CDR3 is TGTGCCAGCAGCTTAGGCTCTGGCGGAAGCTCCTACGAGCAGTACTTC. The full variable domain, completed using reference TRBV7-9 and TRBJ2-7, is DTGVSQNPRHKITKRGQNVTFRCDPISEHNRLYWYRQTLGQGPEFLTYFQNEAQLEKSRLLSDRFSAERPKGSFSTLEIQRTEQGDSAMYLCASSLGSGGSSYEQYFGPGTRLTVT.

This chain connects TRBV27 to TRBJ1-2, with 9 bases identical to TRBD1. The ends lost 5 bases at V and 5 bases at J; junction bases unmatched: 12. CDR3 length: 16 residues. Germline-derived CDR1 and CDR2 are MNHEY and SMNVEV (reference sequence). The chain's CDR3 is CASSADRDRVWYGYTF. Here the CDR3 DNA reads TGTGCCAGCAGTGCCGACCGGGACAGGGTTTGGTATGGCTACACCTTC.

V usage is TRBV19 and J usage is TRBJ2-7, with 8 bases aligning to TRBD1. After removal of 4 bases from V and 2 bases from J, the junction contained 7 bases not matched to a gene. Looked up from germline, CDR1 is LNHDA and CDR2 is SQIVND (reference sequence). The CDR3 extends over 15 amino acids. In nucleotides, the CDR3 is TGTGCCAGTAGTACCGGGACAGGAGGCGCCTACGAGCAGTACTTC. This translates into CASSTGTGGAYEQYF.

This clone has only a few counts. The chain employs TRBV6-6 and TRBJ1-2; 7 nucleotides align to TRBD1. The CDR3 runs to 13 residues. Germline lookup yields CDR1 MNHNY and CDR2 SVGAGI (reference sequence). The J segment lost 9 bases and the V segment lost 6 bases, leaving 10 bases of the junction unmatched. The CDR3 nucleotides are TGTGCCAGCAGCCTGGAGAGGGGGCGAAGCTACACCTTC. Its protein product is CASSLERGRSYTF.

This chain uses TRBV7-8 with TRBJ2-5; 8 nucleotides line up with TRBD1. V dropped 2 bases and J dropped 5; count of bases not matched to a gene: 4. The germline V gene encodes CDR1 SGHVS and CDR2 FQNEAQ. The CDR3 extends over 14 amino acids. This CDR3 is CASSLPTGVETQYF. CDR3 coding DNA: TGTGCCAGCAGCTTACCGACAGGGGTGGAGACCCAGTACTTC.

This rearrangement joins TRBV9 to TRBJ2-7, with 10 bases matching TRBD1. The CDR3 has 14 residues. The germline gives CDR1 SGDLS, CDR2 YYNGEE. After removal of 5 bases from V and 0 bases from J, the junction contained 2 bases not matched to a gene. In nucleotides, the CDR3 is TGTGCCAGCAGTAGGACAGGGGGCTCCTACGAGCAGTACTTC. This sequence encodes CASSRTGGSYEQYF.

This rearrangement joins TRBV27 to TRBJ2-7, with TRBD1 matching over 10 bases. J was trimmed by 6 bases and V by 4 bases; bases with no gene match: 9. The CDR3 runs 15 residues. Germline V CDR1 and CDR2: MNHEY, SMNVEV (reference sequence). CDR3 protein: CASSSSGTGAIEQYF. Here the CDR3 DNA reads TGTGCCAGCAGTTCCTCCGGGACAGGGGCAATCGAGCAGTACTTC.

This sequence joins TRBV6-5 and TRBJ2-5; 7 bases agree with TRBD1. V was clipped by 6 bases and J by 1 base; unmatched bases: 8. This CDR3 comprises 15 residues. Germline loops: CDR1 MNHEY, CDR2 SVGAGI. The CDR3 DNA sequence: TGTGCCAGCAGGCCTCCGGGACAGCCCCAAGAGACCCAGTACTTC. Its protein is CASRPPGQPQETQYF.

The gene calls are TRBV27 and TRBJ2-2; a possible D gene is TRBD1 (5 bases). Germline loops: CDR1 MNHEY, CDR2 SMNVEV (reference sequence). V shed 8 bases and J shed 5 bases, with 9 bases lying between them. CDR3 length: 12 amino acids. CDR3 protein: CASGKGTGELFF. The CDR3 DNA sequence: TGTGCCAGCGGTAAGGGGACCGGGGAGCTGTTTTTT.

The rearrangement uses TRBV6-1 and TRBJ1-1; 10 bases agree with TRBD1. The junction had 11 bases not matched to a gene; V was cut back by 7 bases and J by 6 bases. The V gene's germline CDR1 is MNHNS and CDR2 SASEGT. The CDR3 extends over 15 amino acids. Here the CDR3 reads CASKDRGLSFPEAFF. For the CDR3, the DNA is TGTGCCAGCAAAGACAGGGGGCTTTCTTTCCCTGAAGCTTTCTTT.

This chain connects TRBV5-1 to TRBJ2-5; tentatively, D is TRBD2 (6 bases). Trimming removed 2 bases at V and 1 base at J, with 21 bases between. The CDR3 runs 18 residues. Germline lookup yields CDR1 SGHRS and CDR2 YFSETQ. The CDR3 bases are TGCGCCAGCAGCTTCGGCTTTGAGGGTAGCGGTTTCCAAGAGACCCAGTACTTC. Translating gives CASSFGFEGSGFQETQYF.

This chain links TRBV4-1 with TRBJ2-2, with no clear D. The CDR3 sequence is 14 residues long. The germline V gene encodes CDR1 MGHRA and CDR2 YSYEKL. With 4 bases removed from V and 4 bases from J, the gap between germline ends came to 10 bases. The chain's CDR3 is CASSLRHSTGELFF. The CDR3 DNA is TGCGCCAGCAGCCTCAGACATTCCACCGGGGAGCTGTTTTTT.